This T cell receptor beta chain was found in a study of blood T cell repertoires in COVID-19. Clones were sequenced by immunoSEQ multiplex PCR, and TCRdb holds only the in-frame ones, with some missing. This sample has tens of thousands of clones, with about nine tenths found just once. This CDR3 is 16 amino acids long. Per the germline V gene, CDR1 is MNHEY and CDR2 is SVGEGT. Losses at the gene ends were 6 bases for V and 3 bases for J; bases not matched to a gene: 11. This clonotype was obtained from an elderly woman with active or convalescent COVID-19. What was sequenced was peripheral blood. This rearrangement joins TRBV6-2 or TRBV6-3 to TRBJ2-3, with 8 positions matching TRBD2. CDR3 sequence: CASSLWDGTSTDTQYF. CDR3 coding DNA: TGTGCCAGCAGCCTCTGGGACGGGACTAGTACAGATACGCAGTATTTT.